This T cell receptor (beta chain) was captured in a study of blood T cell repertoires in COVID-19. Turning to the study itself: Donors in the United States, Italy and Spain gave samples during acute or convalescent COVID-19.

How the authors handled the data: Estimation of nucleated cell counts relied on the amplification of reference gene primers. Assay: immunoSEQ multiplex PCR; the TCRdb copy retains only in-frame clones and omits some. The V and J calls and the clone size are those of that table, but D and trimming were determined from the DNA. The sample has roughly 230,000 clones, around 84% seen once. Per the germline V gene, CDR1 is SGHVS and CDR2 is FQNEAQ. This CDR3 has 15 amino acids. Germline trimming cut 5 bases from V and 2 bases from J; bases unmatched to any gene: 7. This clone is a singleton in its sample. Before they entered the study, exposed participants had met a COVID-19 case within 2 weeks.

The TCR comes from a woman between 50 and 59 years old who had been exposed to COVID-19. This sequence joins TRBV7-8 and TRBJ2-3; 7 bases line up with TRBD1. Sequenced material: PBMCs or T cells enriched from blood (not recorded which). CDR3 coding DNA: TGTGCCAGCAGCCGATCGACAGGGTCCACAGATACGCAGTATTTT. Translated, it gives CASSRSTGSTDTQYF.